Below are 22 T cell receptor beta chains sequenced from a single sample in a study of cytomegalovirus exposure and HLA in healthy donors. A multiplex PCR was run with 60 Vbeta primers and 13 Jbeta primers. Profiled with immunoSEQ multiplex PCR; TCRdb holds only in-frame clones, not every one. The sample carries about 180,000 clones, around four fifths recorded once. The sample consisted of PBMCs. These receptors all stem from a man aged 18 to 35 in good health and CMV-seronegative.

The rearrangement joins TRBV7-6 to TRBJ1-2; tentative D call: TRBD1 (5 bases). The V end was cut by 5 bases, the J end by 6 bases, with 10 bases between. CDR1 and CDR2 from the germline V gene are SGHVS and FNYEAQ. CDR3 size: 12 residues. CDR3 nucleotide sequence: TGTGCCAGCAGCGTGCAAGGGGATGGCTACACCTTC. Protein product: CASSVQGDGYTF.

The CDR3: CASSKGVVYGYTF. DNA of the CDR3: TGTGCCAGTAGTAAGGGGGTAGTCTATGGCTACACCTTC. The rearrangement links TRBV19 to TRBJ1-2; D perhaps matches TRBD1 (6 bases). Trimming shortened V by 4 bases and J by 4 bases, and 10 bases separated the two germline ends. The CDR3 runs to 13 residues. Per germline, CDR1 LNHDA and CDR2 SQIVND (reference sequence).

The genes are TRBV6-4 and TRBJ1-1, with TRBD1 identical over 8 bases. The germline V gene encodes CDR1 MRHNA and CDR2 SNTAGT. The CDR3 has 14 amino acids. With 6 bases clipped from V and 2 bases from J, the junction kept 5 bases outside the gene matches. CDR3 DNA: TGTGCCAGCAGCCCGGGACAGGCCAACACTGAAGCTTTCTTT. Amino acid sequence: CASSPGQANTEAFF.

The CDR3 loop is CARTPGQGVSNTEAFF. Written as DNA, the CDR3 is TGTGCCAGGACACCGGGACAGGGGGTATCTAACACTGAAGCTTTCTTT. The V gene is TRBV21-1, the J gene TRBJ1-1; the table's D call, TRBD1, has no DNA check behind it. TRBV21-1 is labeled a pseudogene. The CDR3 totals 16 residues.

The genes are TRBV13 and TRBJ1-4; no clear D gene. Germline V gene lookup returns CDR1 PRHDT and CDR2 FYEKMQ (reference sequence). The CDR3 is made up of 12 amino acids. Trimming removed 5 bases at V and 10 bases at J, with 11 bases between. CDR3 in amino acids: CASSIRGGKLFF. CDR3 nucleotide sequence: TGTGCCAGCAGCATAAGAGGAGGAAAACTGTTTTTT.

The CDR3 loop is CASSPYVSGGYNEQFF. CDR3 in DNA: TGTGCCAGCAGCCCATATGTTAGCGGGGGTTACAATGAGCAGTTCTTC. The genes are TRBV9 and TRBJ2-1; 9 bases map to TRBD2. V was pared by 4 bases and J by 4 bases, with 9 bases of the junction left unmatched. Germline V lookup: CDR1 SGDLS, CDR2 YYNGEE. The CDR3 extends over 16 amino acids.

The genes are TRBV4-3 and TRBJ2-1; 13 positions match TRBD2. Germline assignment: CDR1 LGHNA and CDR2 YSLEER. Trimming took 1 base from V and 7 from J; bases not matched to a gene: 4. This CDR3 contains 16 residues. CDR3 nucleotides: TGCGCCAGCAGCCAAGCGGAACTAGCGGGAGGGAATGAGCAGTTCTTC. Translated, it gives CASSQAELAGGNEQFF.

The V and J genes are TRBV5-1 and TRBJ2-5; D remains unclear. V was clipped by 0 bases and J by 5 bases, with 11 bases between them. This CDR3 is 14 amino acids long. Looked up from germline, CDR1 is SGHRS and CDR2 is YFSETQ. This chain's CDR3 is CASSLVSSSETQYF. CDR3 bases: TGCGCCAGCAGCTTGGTTAGTAGCTCGGAGACCCAGTACTTC.

V and J are TRBV27 and TRBJ2-1, with 9 bases lining up with TRBD1. The length of the CDR3 is 15 residues. CDR1 and CDR2 from the germline V gene are MNHEY and SMNVEV (reference sequence). Trimming cost V 5 bases and J 3 bases; bases outside gene matches: 5. Here the CDR3 DNA reads TGTGCCAGCAGTCAGGGACAGGGTTTCTACAATGAGCAGTTCTTC. Translating it yields CASSQGQGFYNEQFF.

V and J are TRBV5-1 and TRBJ2-2; D is perhaps TRBD1 (6 bases). Trimming shortened V by 1 base and J by 0 bases, and 16 bases separated the two germline ends. Germline CDR1 is SGHRS and CDR2 is YFSETQ. The CDR3 sequence is 18 residues long. CDR3: CASSLQGTGWANTGELFF. The CDR3 coding sequence is TGCGCCAGCAGCTTGCAGGGGACCGGTTGGGCGAACACCGGGGAGCTGTTTTTT.

The CDR3 here is CASSQFTGTKSYEQYF. DNA of the CDR3: TGCGCCAGCAGCCAGTTTACCGGGACAAAATCCTACGAGCAGTACTTC. The J gene is TRBJ2-7, the V gene TRBV4-3; D perhaps matches TRBD1 (6 bases). This CDR3 spans 16 amino acids. Between the trimmed V and J ends, which lost 3 bases and 1 base, there was a span of 16 bases. Germline CDR1 is LGHNA and CDR2 is YSLEER.

The rearrangement uses TRBV5-1 and TRBJ1-2; TRBD1 agrees at 11 bases. The germline gives CDR1 SGHRS, CDR2 YFSETQ. There are 15 residues in the CDR3. Germline trimming cut 4 bases from V and 4 bases from J; bases unmatched to any gene: 6. This CDR3 is CASSTGQGALYGYTF. The CDR3 DNA reads as TGCGCCAGCAGCACCGGACAGGGGGCACTCTATGGCTACACCTTC.

This clone was seen only a few times. This sequence joins TRBV7-6 and TRBJ1-1, with a possible D match to TRBD1 (5 bases). Trimming removed 5 bases at V and 10 bases at J, with 17 bases between. Germline V gene lookup returns CDR1 SGHVS and CDR2 FNYEAQ. The CDR3 length is 13 residues. The CDR3 sequence is CASSARGPGAAFF. The CDR3 DNA follows: TGTGCCAGCAGCGCTAGAGGCCCTGGGGCAGCTTTCTTT.

Concerning this clone: Additional DNA sequences in this sample encode the identical CDR3. This chain uses TRBV6-1 with TRBJ2-7, with unresolved D. The CDR3 is 12 amino acids. The germline V gene encodes CDR1 MNHNS and CDR2 SASEGT. With 2 bases removed from V and 0 bases from J, the gap between germline ends came to 2 bases. The CDR3 sequence: CASSEYSYEQYF. CDR3 bases: TGTGCCAGCAGTGAATACTCCTACGAGCAGTACTTC.

CDR3 bases: TGTGCCAGCAGCTTAGACACGTACCAAGAGACCCAGTACTTC. It encodes CASSLDTYQETQYF. V is TRBV7-9 and J is TRBJ2-5; D is unresolved. The CDR3 runs to 14 residues. The V gene lost 1 base and the J gene lost 0 bases, with 6 bases spanning the gap. Germline-derived CDR1 and CDR2 are SEHNR and FQNEAQ (reference sequence).

The chain joins TRBV7-9 to TRBJ2-1; 9 bases line up with TRBD2. Trimming cost V 1 base and J 7 bases; bases outside gene matches: 11. This CDR3 spans 17 amino acids. CDR1 is SEHNR and CDR2 is FQNEAQ in the germline V gene (reference sequence). CDR3: CASSLVLGSGGRNEQFF. In DNA form, the CDR3 reads TGTGCCAGCAGCTTAGTCCTCGGTAGCGGGGGTCGGAATGAGCAGTTCTTC. Together with reference TRBV7-9 and TRBJ2-1, the CDR3 gives the full variable domain: DTGVSQNPRHKITKRGQNVTFRCDPISEHNRLYWYRQTLGQGPEFLTYFQNEAQLEKSRLLSDRFSAERPKGSFSTLEIQRTEQGDSAMYLCASSLVLGSGGRNEQFFGPGTRLTVL.

The V call is TRBV7-9, the J call TRBJ1-4, with unresolved D. Germline CDR1 is SEHNR and CDR2 is FQNEAQ (reference sequence). The CDR3 contains 13 residues. The germline V and J ends were trimmed by 5 bases and 2 bases, with 6 bases remaining between them. DNA of the CDR3: TGTGCCAGCAGCGCCCGGACTAATGAAAAACTGTTTTTT. Amino acid sequence: CASSARTNEKLFF.

The V gene is TRBV10-3, the J gene TRBJ1-1, with D possibly being TRBD1 (5 bases). The germline V and J ends were trimmed by 6 bases and 3 bases, with 17 bases remaining between them. This CDR3 has 15 residues. Germline loops: CDR1 ENHRY, CDR2 SYGVKD. This CDR3 reads CAIRGGVSLDTEAFF. CDR3 coding DNA: TGTGCCATCAGGGGGGGGGTAAGCCTGGACACTGAAGCTTTCTTT.

A single count supports this clone. This chain links TRBV5-1 with TRBJ2-3; 7 bases map to TRBD2. In germline, CDR1 is SGHRS, CDR2 YFSETQ. Unmatched junction bases numbered 8, after V lost 0 bases and J lost 4 bases. This CDR3 contains 16 residues. CDR3 coding DNA: TGCGCCAGCAGCTTGGCCGAGGTTACTAGCGCAGATACGCAGTATTTT. It specifies CASSLAEVTSADTQYF.

The V and J genes are TRBV19 and TRBJ1-1; no clear D. V lost 5 bases to trimming and J lost 0 bases, with 13 bases between them. The germline V gene encodes CDR1 LNHDA and CDR2 SQIVND (reference sequence). This CDR3 region has 15 residues. CDR3 DNA: TGTGCCAGTAGTGGTCAGGTCTTGATGAACACTGAAGCTTTCTTT. It translates to CASSGQVLMNTEAFF.

This chain uses TRBV6-5 with TRBJ2-3; possible D gene TRBD2, 5 bases. This CDR3 has 11 residues. The germline V gene has CDR1 MNHEY and CDR2 SVGAGI. V was pared by 6 bases and J by 10 bases, with 11 bases between. The CDR3 nucleotides read TGTGCCAGCAGCGAGGGTCCAGCGCAGTATTTT. Its translation is CASSEGPAQYF.

This rearrangement joins TRBV5-1 to TRBJ1-2; tentative D call: TRBD1 (5 bases). Germline CDR1 SGHRS, CDR2 YFSETQ. Trimming cost V 5 bases and J 0 bases, with 20 bases left between them. The CDR3 runs 17 residues. CDR3 sequence reads: CASSPEAFVGPNYGYTF. CDR3 in DNA: TGCGCCAGCAGTCCGGAAGCTTTCGTGGGGCCTAACTATGGCTACACCTTC.